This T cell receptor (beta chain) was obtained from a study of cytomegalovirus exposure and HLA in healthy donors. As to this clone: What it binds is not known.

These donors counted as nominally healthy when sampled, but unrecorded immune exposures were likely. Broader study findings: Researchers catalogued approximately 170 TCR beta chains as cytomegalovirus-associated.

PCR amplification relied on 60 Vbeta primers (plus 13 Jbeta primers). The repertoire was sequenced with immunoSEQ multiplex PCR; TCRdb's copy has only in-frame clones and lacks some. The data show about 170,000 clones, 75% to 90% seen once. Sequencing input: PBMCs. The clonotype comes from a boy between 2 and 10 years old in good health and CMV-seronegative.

The CDR3 loop is CARSLWTSGGAKDTQYF. CDR3 DNA: TGTGCCAGAAGCTTGTGGACTAGCGGGGGGGCGAAAGATACGCAGTATTTT. This rearrangement joins TRBV5-3 to TRBJ2-3, with 15 positions matching TRBD2. TRBV5-3 is recorded as an ORF, its role being uncertain. V was pared by 1 base and J by 5 bases, with 5 bases of the junction left unmatched. The CDR3 has 17 amino acids.